This T cell receptor beta chain emerged from a study of technical replicates of blood from a handful of donors. The CDR3 has 11 residues. V lost 5 bases and J lost 13, with 12 bases in between. Per germline, CDR1 MDHEN and CDR2 SYDVKM. This table comes from immunoSEQ multiplex PCR, and its TCRdb copy is limited to in-frame clones, with some not included. The data contain 83,000 or so clones, approximately 90% of them seen just once; the ten biggest clones take up around 0.25%. The TCR sequence derives from a human donor in good health. Sequencing was done on a sample of T cells isolated from PBMCs. The chain joins TRBV28 to TRBJ1-3, with D unclear. The DNA for the CDR3 is TGTGCCAGCAGTCTGAGGGAGTCGATATATTTT. Protein sequence: CASSLRESIYF.